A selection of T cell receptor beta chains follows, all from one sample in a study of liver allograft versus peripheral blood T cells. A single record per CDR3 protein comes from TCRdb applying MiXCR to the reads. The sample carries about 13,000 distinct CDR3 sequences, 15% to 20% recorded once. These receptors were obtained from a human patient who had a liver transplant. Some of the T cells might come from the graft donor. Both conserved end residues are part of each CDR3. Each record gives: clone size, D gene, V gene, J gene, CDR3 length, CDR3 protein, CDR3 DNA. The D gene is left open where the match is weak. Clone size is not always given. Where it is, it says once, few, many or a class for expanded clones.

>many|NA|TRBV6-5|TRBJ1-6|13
CASRFDSSSPLHF
TGTGCCAGCCGCTTCGACAGCTCCTCACCCCTCCACTTT
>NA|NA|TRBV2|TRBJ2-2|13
CASTLENTGELFF
TGTGCCAGCACCCTCGAGAACACCGGGGAGCTGTTTTTT
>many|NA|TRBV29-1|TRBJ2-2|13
CSVSIFSQAELFF
TGCAGCGTTTCTATTTTTTCGCAGGCGGAGCTGTTTTTT
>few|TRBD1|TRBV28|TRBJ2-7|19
CASSSRRPGQGARSYEQYF
TGTGCCAGCAGCTCTAGAAGGCCGGGACAGGGGGCGAGGTCCTACGAGCAGTACTTC
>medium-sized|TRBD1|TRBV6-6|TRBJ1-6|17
CASSHGQGPPYNSPLHF
TGTGCCAGCAGCCACGGACAGGGACCTCCCTATAATTCACCCCTCCACTTT
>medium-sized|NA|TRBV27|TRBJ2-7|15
CASSSRPDQGYEQYF
TGTGCCAGCAGTTCCAGACCGGATCAGGGCTACGAGCAGTACTTC
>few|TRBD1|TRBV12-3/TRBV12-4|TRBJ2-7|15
CASSLRRTGGSEQYF
TGTGCCAGCAGTTTACGGAGGACAGGGGGCTCCGAGCAGTACTTC
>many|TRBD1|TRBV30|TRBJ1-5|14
CAWNPGTGGQPQHF
TGTGCCTGGAACCCCGGGACAGGAGGTCAGCCCCAGCATTTT
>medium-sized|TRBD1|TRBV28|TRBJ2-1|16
CASREPGQGAGNEQFF
TGTGCCAGCAGGGAACCCGGACAGGGGGCGGGCAATGAGCAGTTCTTC
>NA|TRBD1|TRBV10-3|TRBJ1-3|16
CAISRDRKISGNTIYF
TGTGCCATCAGCCGGGACAGGAAAATCTCTGGAAACACCATATATTTT
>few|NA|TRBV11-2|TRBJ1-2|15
CASSLVGTTGYGYTF
TGTGCCAGCAGCTTAGTTGGGACGACGGGATATGGCTACACCTTC
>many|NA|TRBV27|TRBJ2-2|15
CASSRIPRASGELFF
TGTGCCAGCAGTCGTATCCCGCGGGCGTCCGGGGAGCTGTTTTTT
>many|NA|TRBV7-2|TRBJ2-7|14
CASSLGRLNYEQYF
TGTGCCAGCAGCTTGGGAAGATTGAACTACGAGCAGTACTTC
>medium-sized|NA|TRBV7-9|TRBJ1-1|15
CASIESGTMNTEAFF
TGTGCCAGCATCGAATCCGGGACAATGAACACTGAAGCTTTCTTT
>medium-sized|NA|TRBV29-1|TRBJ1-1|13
CSVKGRMNTEAFF
TGCAGCGTTAAAGGACGGATGAACACTGAAGCTTTCTTT
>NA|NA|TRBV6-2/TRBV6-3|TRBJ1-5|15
CASSYSGPKNQPQHF
TGTGCCAGCAGTTACTCGGGACCGAAGAATCAGCCCCAGCATTTT
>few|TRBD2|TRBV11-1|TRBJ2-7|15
CASRRTSGRAYEQYF
TGTGCCAGCAGACGGACTAGCGGGAGGGCCTACGAGCAGTACTTC
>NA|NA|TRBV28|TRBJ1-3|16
CASLTGGELSGNTIYF
TGTGCCAGCCTCACCGGGGGGGAACTCTCTGGAAACACCATATATTTT
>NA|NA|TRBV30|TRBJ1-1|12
CAWSPPDTEAFF
TGTGCCTGGAGTCCCCCGGACACTGAAGCTTTCTTT
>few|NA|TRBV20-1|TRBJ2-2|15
CSAGTGRGVTGELFF
TGCAGTGCTGGGACCGGGAGAGGGGTCACCGGGGAGCTGTTTTTT
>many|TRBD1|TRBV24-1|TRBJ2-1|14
CATGTGTTYNEQFF
TGTGCCACGGGGACAGGGACCACCTACAATGAGCAGTTCTTC
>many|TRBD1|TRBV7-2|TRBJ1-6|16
CASSLAWSGQGTPLHF
TGTGCCAGCAGCTTAGCGTGGTCAGGACAGGGGACACCCCTCCACTTT
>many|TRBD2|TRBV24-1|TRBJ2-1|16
CATSESSGRASERQFF
TGTGCCACCAGTGAATCTAGCGGGAGGGCCTCAGAGAGGCAGTTCTTC
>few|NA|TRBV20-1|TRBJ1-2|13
CSARPHSVYGYTF
TGCAGTGCTAGACCTCACAGCGTCTATGGCTACACCTTC
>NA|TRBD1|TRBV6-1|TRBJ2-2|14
CASRQGPNTGELFF
TGTGCCAGCCGACAGGGCCCGAACACCGGGGAGCTGTTTTTT
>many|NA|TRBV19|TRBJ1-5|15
CASNTPGALMLPQHF
TGTGCCAGTAATACCCCGGGAGCTCTTATGTTACCCCAGCATTTT
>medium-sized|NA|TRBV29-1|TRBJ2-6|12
CSVGSGANVLTF
TGCAGCGTTGGGTCTGGGGCCAACGTCCTGACTTTC
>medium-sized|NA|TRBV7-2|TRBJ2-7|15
CASILGLEGNREQYF
TGTGCCAGCATCCTAGGGCTAGAGGGGAATCGGGAGCAGTACTTC